Shown below are 25 T cell receptor beta chains from a single sample sequenced in a study of vaccination effects on CD4 cells after COVID-19. The repertoire was sequenced with immunoSEQ multiplex PCR; TCRdb's copy has only in-frame clones and lacks some. This table holds some 66,000 clones, 70% to 85% found once. Investigators separated out CD4+ T cells once around nine days of culture had passed. Participants were vaccinated with two doses of either the BNT162b2 or mRNA-1273 vaccine. No antigen is known for these receptors. This specimen consisted of CD4+ T cells from PBMCs cultured without peptide, obtained after COVID-19 vaccination. These receptors all come from a human donor who received a COVID-19 vaccine.

The chain uses TRBV7-3 and TRBJ2-3; TRBD2 matches at 12 bases. The CDR3 has 17 amino acids. The V gene end was trimmed by 5 bases and the J gene end by 2 bases; junction bases not matched to a gene: 8. Per the germline V gene, CDR1 is SGHTA and CDR2 is FQGTGA. CDR3 bases: TGTGCCAGCAGCGCAAGACTAGCGGGGGCCGTCACAGATACGCAGTATTTT. Protein product: CASSARLAGAVTDTQYF.

This clone was seen only once. The CDR3 sequence is CASSRGGRDTEAFF. The DNA of the CDR3 is TGTGCCAGCTCACGGGGGGGCCGAGACACTGAAGCTTTCTTT. V gene TRBV18 combines with J gene TRBJ1-1; possible D gene TRBD1, 6 bases. The CDR3 covers 14 residues. CDR1 is KGHSH, CDR2 LQKENI, per germline. Trimming took off 4 bases at V and 3 bases at J, with 12 bases between the two ends.

The chain employs TRBV12-5 and TRBJ1-4, with a weak D call TRBD1 (5 bases). The CDR3 runs to 14 residues. V was pared by 4 bases and J by 8 bases, with 14 bases between. Germline V CDR1 and CDR2: LGHNT, FRNRAP. Here the CDR3 DNA reads TGTGCTAGTGGTTGGGGGGGACTAGGAGAAAAACTGTTTTTT. It translates to CASGWGGLGEKLFF.

This chain links TRBV19 with TRBJ2-4; 8 bases match TRBD2. The CDR3 is made up of 14 amino acids. In germline, CDR1 is LNHDA, CDR2 SQIVND (reference sequence). The J segment lost 2 bases and the V segment lost 8 bases, leaving 5 bases of the junction unmatched. CDR3 DNA sequence: TGTGCCAGTCGGGGGGGGAAAACCAAAAACATTCAGTACTTC. It is translated as CASRGGKTKNIQYF.

The gene calls are TRBV6-2 or TRBV6-3 and TRBJ2-3; D remains unclear. From germline, CDR1 is MNHEY and CDR2 SVGEGT. The V end was cut by 0 bases, the J end by 6 bases, with 10 bases between. This CDR3 has 14 residues. This CDR3 reads CASSYSISSDTQYF. CDR3 nucleotide sequence: TGTGCCAGCAGTTACTCCATTAGTTCGGATACGCAGTATTTT.

This sequence joins TRBV2 and TRBJ1-2; D uncertain. Germline values: CDR1 SNHLY, CDR2 FYNNEI. The CDR3 is made up of 12 amino acids. The V gene lost 3 bases and the J gene lost 8 bases, with 10 bases spanning the gap. DNA for the CDR3: TGTGCCAGCAGTGATCCCCCCTGGGGCTACACCTTC. It specifies CASSDPPWGYTF.

V gene TRBV19 combines with J gene TRBJ1-6; D not certain. The CDR3 runs to 13 residues. Trimming left V 7 bases short and J 11 bases short, with 15 bases between. The germline V gene has CDR1 LNHDA and CDR2 SQIVND (reference sequence). CDR3 protein: CASKRESTAPLHF. The CDR3 region has the DNA TGTGCCAGTAAAAGGGAATCTACCGCACCCCTCCACTTT. The whole variable domain, remainder taken from reference TRBV19 and TRBJ1-6, is DGGITQSPKYLFRKEGQNVTLSCEQNLNHDAMYWYRQDPGQGLRLIYYSQIVNDFQKGDIAEGYSVSREKKESFPLTVTSAQKNPTAFYLCASKRESTAPLHFGNGTRLTVT.

This chain joins TRBV10-1 and TRBJ2-4; D tentatively reads TRBD1 or TRBD2 (5 bases each). From germline, CDR1 is WNHNN and CDR2 SYGVQD (reference sequence). Trimming removed 2 bases from V and 8 bases from J, with 10 bases in between. This CDR3 comprises 13 residues. The CDR3 coding sequence is TGCGCCAGCAGTGAGGGCTTGGGGGACATTCAGTACTTC. Its translation is CASSEGLGDIQYF.

The rearrangement joins TRBV3-1 (or the pseudogene TRBV3-2) to TRBJ1-4, with a possible D match to TRBD1 (6 bases). Per germline, CDR1 LGHDT and CDR2 YNNKEL (reference sequence). V dropped 1 base and J dropped 7 bases, with 13 bases sitting between them. The CDR3 consists of 15 residues. CDR3 sequence: CASSQGQVLPEKLFF. CDR3 sequence (DNA): TGTGCCAGCAGCCAAGGACAGGTACTCCCTGAAAAACTGTTTTTT.

The chain combines TRBV18 with TRBJ2-5, with a tentative D call TRBD2 (6 bases). This CDR3 contains 15 residues. Trimming took 5 bases from V and 1 from J, leaving 14 bases between them. The V gene's germline CDR1 is KGHSH and CDR2 LQKENI. The CDR3 DNA is TGTGCCAGCTCAAAATTAGCGGCCATCCAAGAGACCCAGTACTTC. Residues: CASSKLAAIQETQYF.

This CDR3 reads CASTSTGASLEAFF. CDR3 in DNA: TGTGCCAGTACCTCGACAGGGGCCTCTTTAGAAGCTTTCTTT. This chain joins TRBV19 and TRBJ1-1; 8 bases agree with TRBD1. V dropped 7 bases and J dropped 8; count of bases not matched to a gene: 12. CDR1 is LNHDA and CDR2 is SQIVND in the germline V gene (reference sequence). The CDR3 length is 14 residues. The variable domain in full, completed from reference TRBV19 and TRBJ1-1, reads DGGITQSPKYLFRKEGQNVTLSCEQNLNHDAMYWYRQDPGQGLRLIYYSQIVNDFQKGDIAEGYSVSREKKESFPLTVTSAQKNPTAFYLCASTSTGASLEAFFGQGTRLTVV.

This clone was detected a few times. The J gene is TRBJ1-1, the V gene TRBV5-1; TRBD1 matches at 7 bases. V lost 4 bases, J lost 1 base, and 10 bases stayed unmatched. Germline assignment: CDR1 SGHRS and CDR2 YFSETQ. The CDR3 covers 16 residues. CDR3 protein: CASSPGQQLKNTEAFF. The DNA for the CDR3 is TGCGCCAGCAGCCCGGGACAGCAACTAAAGAACACTGAAGCTTTCTTT. The variable domain in full, completed from reference TRBV5-1 and TRBJ1-1, reads KAGVTQTPRYLIKTRGQQVTLSCSPISGHRSVSWYQQTPGQGLQFLFEYFSETQRNKGNFPGRFSGRQFSNSRSEMNVSTLELGDSALYLCASSPGQQLKNTEAFFGQGTRLTVV.

This clone came up once. This rearrangement joins TRBV12-3 or TRBV12-4 to TRBJ1-2, with D possibly being TRBD1 (5 bases). The CDR3 covers 13 residues. Trimming stripped 3 bases from V and 11 bases from J, with 16 bases between. Written as DNA, the CDR3 is TGTGCCAGCAGTTTCGGGACCCGGTTCGGGTACACCTTC. This translates into CASSFGTRFGYTF.

This chain connects TRBV5-4 to TRBJ1-2, with 9 nucleotides matching TRBD1. Trimming cost V 1 base and J 2 bases; bases outside gene matches: 3. The CDR3 runs to 15 residues. Germline loops: CDR1 SGHNT, CDR2 YYREEE (reference sequence). CDR3 sequence reads: CASSLSTGGNYGYTF. The CDR3 DNA sequence: TGTGCCAGCAGCTTGTCGACAGGGGGAAACTATGGCTACACCTTC.

CDR3 sequence: CASREVGTASYEQYV. CDR3 nucleotides: TGTGCCAGCAGGGAGGTTGGGACAGCATCCTACGAGCAGTACGTC. The rearrangement uses TRBV6-5 and TRBJ2-7, with 7 bases matching TRBD1. The J segment lost 1 base and the V segment lost 6 bases, leaving 9 bases of the junction unmatched. There are 15 residues in the CDR3. Looked up from germline, CDR1 is MNHEY and CDR2 is SVGAGI.

The V and J genes are TRBV10-2 and TRBJ2-2, with a possible D match to TRBD2 (5 bases). From germline, CDR1 is WSHSY and CDR2 SAAADI. The V gene lost 8 bases and the J gene lost 6 bases, with 25 bases spanning the gap. The CDR3 has 17 amino acids. The CDR3 loop is CASYPPVGGLTPGELFF. The CDR3 DNA is TGCGCCAGCTATCCACCAGTGGGCGGGCTAACGCCCGGGGAGCTGTTTTTT.

The V call is TRBV18, the J call TRBJ1-4, with 7 positions matching TRBD1. Germline-derived CDR1 and CDR2 are KGHSH and LQKENI. CDR3 length: 13 residues. V shed 8 bases, J shed 8 bases, and the junction held 8 bases outside the gene matches. CDR3 bases: TGTGCCAGCCACAGGGGCGATGTGGAAAAACTGTTTTTT. Translation gives CASHRGDVEKLFF.

The chain couples TRBV6-5 to TRBJ1-5, with 7 bases that match TRBD1. The CDR3 contains 14 residues. Unmatched junction bases numbered 5, after V lost 6 bases and J lost 3 bases. In germline, CDR1 is MNHEY, CDR2 SVGAGI. CDR3 amino acids: CASSRTGDNQPQHF. The CDR3, as DNA: TGTGCCAGCAGCCGGACAGGCGACAATCAGCCCCAGCATTTT.

The V gene is TRBV28, the J gene TRBJ2-1; no reliable D call. Germline V gene data show CDR1 as MDHEN and CDR2 as SYDVKM. The V end lost 4 bases, the J end lost 4 bases, and 11 bases lay between the germline ends. This CDR3 contains 14 residues. CDR3 nucleotides: TGTGCCAGCAGTTACCCTCGGTCGTACAATGAGCAGTTCTTC. Translating gives CASSYPRSYNEQFF.

The chain recombines TRBV30 with TRBJ1-2; 9 bases line up with TRBD1. J lost 6 bases, V lost 4 bases, and 18 bases had no gene match. This CDR3 contains 17 residues. Germline values: CDR1 GTSNPN, CDR2 SVGIG (reference sequence). The CDR3 DNA follows: TGTGCCTGGAATTTAAAAGGTCTCGGACAGGGGATAAATGGCTACACCTTC. Translation: CAWNLKGLGQGINGYTF.

V and J are TRBV12-3 or TRBV12-4 and TRBJ1-5; no reliable D call. The CDR3 contains 13 residues. Deletions cut 1 base from V and 7 bases from J, with 8 bases between. The CDR3 loop reads CASSLDINQPQHF. As DNA, the CDR3 is TGTGCCAGCAGTTTAGACATTAACCAGCCCCAGCATTTT.

The chain employs TRBV28 and TRBJ2-3; TRBD1 is a possible D gene (6 bases). The CDR3 is 14 amino acids. V dropped 4 bases and J dropped 5 bases, with 13 bases sitting between them. The germline V gene encodes CDR1 MDHEN and CDR2 SYDVKM. CDR3 coding DNA: TGTGCCAGCAGTTCCCGACAGGTTGTAGATACGCAGTATTTT. As protein: CASSSRQVVDTQYF. Using reference TRBV28 and TRBJ2-3 for the parts outside the CDR3, the full variable domain is DVKVTQSSRYLVKRTGEKVFLECVQDMDHENMFWYRQDPGLGLRLIYFSYDVKMKEKGDIPEGYSVSREKKERFSLILESASTNQTSMYLCASSSRQVVDTQYFGPGTRLTVL.

The rearrangement links TRBV5-1 to TRBJ2-3, with a weak D call TRBD1 (5 bases). Germline CDR1 is SGHRS and CDR2 is YFSETQ. With 2 bases removed from V and 2 bases from J, the gap between germline ends came to 9 bases. This CDR3 comprises 14 residues. The CDR3 loop reads CASSFGALTDTQYF. The CDR3 DNA follows: TGCGCCAGCAGCTTTGGGGCGCTCACAGATACGCAGTATTTT.

In this sample, this clone turned up a few times. The chain links TRBV19 to TRBJ1-1; 8 bases match TRBD1. The germline V gene encodes CDR1 LNHDA and CDR2 SQIVND (reference sequence). This CDR3 region has 16 residues. V dropped 3 bases and J dropped 0; count of bases not matched to a gene: 6. As DNA, the CDR3 is TGTGCCAGTAGTATGAGGACAGGGCTGGTGAACACTGAAGCTTTCTTT. Amino acid sequence: CASSMRTGLVNTEAFF.

V gene TRBV6-1 combines with J gene TRBJ2-7, with 12 bases lining up with TRBD2. V lost 4 bases to trimming and J lost 2 bases; unmatched junction nucleotides: 9. The CDR3 sequence is 17 residues long. Germline V gene sequence: CDR1 MNHNS, CDR2 SASEGT. As DNA, the CDR3 is TGTGCCAGCAGTGGCGGATTCACTAGCGGGGGGACCTACGAGCAGTACGTC. This translates into CASSGGFTSGGTYEQYV.